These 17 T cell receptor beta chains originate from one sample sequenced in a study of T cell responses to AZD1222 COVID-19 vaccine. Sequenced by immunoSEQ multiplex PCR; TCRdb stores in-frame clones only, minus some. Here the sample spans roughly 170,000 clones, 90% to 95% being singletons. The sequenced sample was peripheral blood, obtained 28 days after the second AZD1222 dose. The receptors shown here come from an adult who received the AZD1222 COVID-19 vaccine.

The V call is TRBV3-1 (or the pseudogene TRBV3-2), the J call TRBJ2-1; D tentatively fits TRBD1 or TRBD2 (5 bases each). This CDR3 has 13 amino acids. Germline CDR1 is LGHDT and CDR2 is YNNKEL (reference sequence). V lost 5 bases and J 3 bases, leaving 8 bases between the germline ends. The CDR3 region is CASSGDGYNEQFF. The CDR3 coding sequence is TGTGCCAGCAGCGGGGACGGCTACAATGAGCAGTTCTTC.

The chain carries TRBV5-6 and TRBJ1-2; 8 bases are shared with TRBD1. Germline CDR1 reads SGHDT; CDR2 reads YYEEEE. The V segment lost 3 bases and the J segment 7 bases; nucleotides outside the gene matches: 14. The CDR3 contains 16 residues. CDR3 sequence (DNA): TGTGCCAGCAGCTATGGGACAGGAGGATGGGCCCTTGGCTACACCTTC. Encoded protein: CASSYGTGGWALGYTF.

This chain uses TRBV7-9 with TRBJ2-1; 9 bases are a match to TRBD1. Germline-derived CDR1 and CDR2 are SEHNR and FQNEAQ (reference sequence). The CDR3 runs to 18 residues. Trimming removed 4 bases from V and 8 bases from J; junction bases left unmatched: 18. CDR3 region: CASSSTALGQGRWDEQFF. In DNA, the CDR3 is TGTGCCAGCAGCTCAACTGCCCTGGGACAGGGAAGGTGGGATGAGCAGTTCTTC.

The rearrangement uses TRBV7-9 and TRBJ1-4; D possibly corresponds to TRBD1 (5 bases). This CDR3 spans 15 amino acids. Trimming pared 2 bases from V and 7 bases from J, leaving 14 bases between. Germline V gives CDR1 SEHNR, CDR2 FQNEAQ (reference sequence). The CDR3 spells CASSLLFSGLEKLFF. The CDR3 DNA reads TGTGCCAGCAGCTTATTATTTTCAGGGCTTGAAAAACTGTTTTTT.

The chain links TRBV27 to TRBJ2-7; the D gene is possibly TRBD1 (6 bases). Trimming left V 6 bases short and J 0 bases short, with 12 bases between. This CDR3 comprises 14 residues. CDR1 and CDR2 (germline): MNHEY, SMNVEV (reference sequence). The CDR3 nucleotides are TGTGCCAGCAGCGGACAGACTAACTCCTACGAGCAGTACTTC. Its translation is CASSGQTNSYEQYF.

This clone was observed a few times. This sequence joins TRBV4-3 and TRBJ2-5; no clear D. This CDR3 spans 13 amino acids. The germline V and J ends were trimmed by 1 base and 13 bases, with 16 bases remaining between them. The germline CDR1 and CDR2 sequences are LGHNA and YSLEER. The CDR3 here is CASSQGTRGRPYF. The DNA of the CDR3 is TGCGCCAGCAGCCAAGGGACGAGAGGTAGACCGTACTTC.

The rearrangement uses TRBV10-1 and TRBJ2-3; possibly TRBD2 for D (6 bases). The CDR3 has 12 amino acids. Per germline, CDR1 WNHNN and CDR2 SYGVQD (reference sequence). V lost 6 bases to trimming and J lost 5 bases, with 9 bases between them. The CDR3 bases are TGCGCCAGCAGCCCGGGAGTAGATACGCAGTATTTT. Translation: CASSPGVDTQYF.

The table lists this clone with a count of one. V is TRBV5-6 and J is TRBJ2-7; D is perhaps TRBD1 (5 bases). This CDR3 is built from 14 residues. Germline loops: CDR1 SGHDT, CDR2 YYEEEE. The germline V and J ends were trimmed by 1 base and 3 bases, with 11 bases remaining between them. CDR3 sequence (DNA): TGTGCCAGCAGCTTGAGGGGCAGGGACTACGAGCAGTACTTC. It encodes CASSLRGRDYEQYF.

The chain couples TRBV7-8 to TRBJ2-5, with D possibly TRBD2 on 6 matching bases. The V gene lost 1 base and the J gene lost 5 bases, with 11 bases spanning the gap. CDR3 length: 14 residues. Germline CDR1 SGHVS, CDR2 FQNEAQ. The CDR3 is CASSLGLGGETQYF. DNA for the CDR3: TGTGCCAGCAGCTTAGGACTTGGAGGGGAGACCCAGTACTTC.

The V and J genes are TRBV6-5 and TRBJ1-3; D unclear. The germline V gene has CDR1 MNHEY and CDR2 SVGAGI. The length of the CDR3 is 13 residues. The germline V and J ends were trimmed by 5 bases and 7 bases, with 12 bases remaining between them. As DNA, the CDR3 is TGTGCCAGCAGTCCCGGACGGAGTAACACCATATATTTT. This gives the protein CASSPGRSNTIYF.

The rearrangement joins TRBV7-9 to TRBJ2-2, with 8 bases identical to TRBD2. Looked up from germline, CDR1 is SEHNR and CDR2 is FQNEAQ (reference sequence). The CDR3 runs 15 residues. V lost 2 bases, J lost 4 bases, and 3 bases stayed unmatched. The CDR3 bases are TGTGCCAGCAGCTTAACGGGAGGGCCCACCGGGGAGCTGTTTTTT. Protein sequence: CASSLTGGPTGELFF.

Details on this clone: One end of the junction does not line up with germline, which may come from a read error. CDR3 nucleotide sequence: TGTGCCAGCAGTTCACAGGGCTATAGCGATCAGCCCCAGCATTTT. Translated: CASSSQGYSDQPQHF. The V call is TRBV28, the J call TRBJ1-5; TRBD1 might be the D (6 bases). The CDR3 loop spans 15 amino acids. Germline V gives CDR1 MDHEN, CDR2 SYDVKM.

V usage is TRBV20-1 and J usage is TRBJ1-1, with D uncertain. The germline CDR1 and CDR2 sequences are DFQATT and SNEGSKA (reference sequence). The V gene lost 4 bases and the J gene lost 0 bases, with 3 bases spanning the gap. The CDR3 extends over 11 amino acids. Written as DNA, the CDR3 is TGCAGTGCTAAGCTGAACACTGAAGCTTTCTTT. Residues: CSAKLNTEAFF.

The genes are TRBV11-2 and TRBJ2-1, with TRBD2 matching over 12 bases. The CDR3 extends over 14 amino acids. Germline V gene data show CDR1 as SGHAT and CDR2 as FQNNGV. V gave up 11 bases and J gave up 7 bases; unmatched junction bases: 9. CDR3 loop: CADRLAGEGNEQFF. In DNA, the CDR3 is TGTGCCGACAGACTAGCGGGAGAAGGAAATGAGCAGTTCTTC.

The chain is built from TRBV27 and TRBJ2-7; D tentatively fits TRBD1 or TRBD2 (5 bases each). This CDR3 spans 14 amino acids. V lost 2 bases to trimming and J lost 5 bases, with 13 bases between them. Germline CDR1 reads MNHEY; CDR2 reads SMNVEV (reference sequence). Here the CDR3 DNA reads TGTGCCAGCAGTTTAAGGGGCGGGTTACACGAGCAGTACTTC. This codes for CASSLRGGLHEQYF.

The CDR3 loop reads CASSDHGQGSNEQYF. The DNA for the CDR3 is TGTGCCAGCAGTGACCATGGACAGGGGTCGAACGAGCAGTACTTC. The chain carries TRBV6-1 and TRBJ2-7, with 9 bases matching TRBD1. J was trimmed by 5 bases and V by 3 bases; bases with no gene match: 8. Germline V gene sequence: CDR1 MNHNS, CDR2 SASEGT. This CDR3 has 15 residues.

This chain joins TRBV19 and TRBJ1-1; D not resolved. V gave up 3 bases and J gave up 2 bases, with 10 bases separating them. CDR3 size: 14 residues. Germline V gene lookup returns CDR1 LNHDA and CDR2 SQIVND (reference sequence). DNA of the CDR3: TGTGCCAGTAGTATTGCAGCCCCAAACACTGAAGCTTTCTTT. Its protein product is CASSIAAPNTEAFF.